This is a list of T cell receptor beta chains from one sample in a study of shared clonotypes between healthy human individuals. Profiled with immunoSEQ multiplex PCR; TCRdb holds only in-frame clones, not every one. The table records 2 million to 2.5 million clones, approximately 95% of them present only once. Material: naive CD4+ T cells from PBMCs. The receptors were sampled from a man between 18 and 35 years old in good health. Some clones in this sample may be carry-over from other donors' samples. CDR3s include the opening cysteine and the closing phenylalanine or tryptophan. Fields, in order: CDR3 protein, J gene, V gene.

CASSSPRVAEKLFF	TRBJ1-4	TRBV28
CASSVRDSRDTEAFF	TRBJ1-1	TRBV18
CASSVELVAREQYF	TRBJ2-7	TRBV9
CSVAPLEAQYF	TRBJ2-3	TRBV29-1
CASSFLQGGGNTIYF	TRBJ1-3	TRBV7-9
CASSPSTGGYEQYF	TRBJ2-7	TRBV18
CASSPGTGGADTQYF	TRBJ2-3	TRBV4-1
CASSSGGPSNQPQHF	TRBJ1-5	TRBV18
CASSPDQETQYF	TRBJ2-5	TRBV18
CASSLDVTPRGEAFF	TRBJ1-1	TRBV7-2
CASSPPPQAPYEQYF	TRBJ2-7	TRBV18